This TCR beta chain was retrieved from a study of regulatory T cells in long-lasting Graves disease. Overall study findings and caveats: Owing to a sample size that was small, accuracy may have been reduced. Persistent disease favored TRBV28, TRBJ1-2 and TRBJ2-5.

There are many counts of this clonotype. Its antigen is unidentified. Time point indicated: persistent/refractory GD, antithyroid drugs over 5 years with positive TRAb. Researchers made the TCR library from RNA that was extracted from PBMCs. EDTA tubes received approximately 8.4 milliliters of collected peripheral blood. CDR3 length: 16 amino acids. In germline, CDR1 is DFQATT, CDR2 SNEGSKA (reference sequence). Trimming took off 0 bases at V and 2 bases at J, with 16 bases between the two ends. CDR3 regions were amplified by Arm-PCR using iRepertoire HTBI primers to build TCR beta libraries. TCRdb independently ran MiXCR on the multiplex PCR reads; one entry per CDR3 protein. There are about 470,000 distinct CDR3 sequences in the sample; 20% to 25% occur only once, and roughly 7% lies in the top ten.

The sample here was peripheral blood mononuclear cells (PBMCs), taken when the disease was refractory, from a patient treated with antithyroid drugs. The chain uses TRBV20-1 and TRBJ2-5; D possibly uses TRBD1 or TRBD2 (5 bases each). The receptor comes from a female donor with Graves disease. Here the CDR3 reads CSARDRDPDGQETQYF. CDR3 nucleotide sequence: TGCAGTGCTAGAGATAGGGACCCGGACGGTCAAGAGACCCAGTACTTC.